This passage covers 26 T cell receptor beta chains from one sample sequenced in a study of blood T cell repertoires in COVID-19 (dated by TCRdb to between 2020 and 2021). Preparation of the library involved the immunoSEQ multiplex PCR assay. Held by TCRdb, this immuneACCESS table contains in-frame sequences only and omits some clones. Under half of the omission traces to an unresolved V gene where checked; the cause of the rest is unknown. This sample gives about 120,000 clones in total; around 76% of them show up just once. The ten largest clones represent less than 6.5% of the sample. The sequenced sample was peripheral blood. The receptors originated from a man between 60 and 75 years old with acute or convalescent COVID-19.

J is TRBJ1-2 and V is TRBV6-1; D unresolved. Trimming took 2 bases from V and 4 from J, leaving 11 bases between them. The CDR3 runs to 14 residues. Germline loops: CDR1 MNHNS, CDR2 SASEGT. For the CDR3, the DNA is TGTGCCAGCAGTGAAAGTAGCCCTCTCTATGGCTACACCTTC. Translation: CASSESSPLYGYTF.

This chain links TRBV5-1 with TRBJ2-7; unclear D gene. The CDR3 extends over 11 amino acids. CDR1 and CDR2 from the germline V gene are SGHRS and YFSETQ. V dropped 5 bases and J dropped 4 bases, with 7 bases sitting between them. CDR3 loop: CASRSTYEQYF. DNA of the CDR3: TGCGCCAGCAGGAGTACTTACGAGCAGTACTTC.

The chain links TRBV5-1 to TRBJ2-3, with D perhaps matching TRBD2 (6 bases). The length of the CDR3 is 15 residues. Germline-derived CDR1 and CDR2 are SGHRS and YFSETQ. The ends were cut back, 4 bases at V and 0 bases at J, with 12 bases in the middle. The CDR3 here is CASSIVAASTDTQYF. DNA for the CDR3: TGCGCCAGCAGCATAGTAGCGGCTAGCACAGATACGCAGTATTTT. Based on the CDR3 plus reference TRBV5-1 and TRBJ2-3, the full variable domain is KAGVTQTPRYLIKTRGQQVTLSCSPISGHRSVSWYQQTPGQGLQFLFEYFSETQRNKGNFPGRFSGRQFSNSRSEMNVSTLELGDSALYLCASSIVAASTDTQYFGPGTRLTVL.

V and J are TRBV29-1 and TRBJ2-7; D is unclear. Germline V gene lookup returns CDR1 SQVTM and CDR2 ANQGSEA. CDR3 length equals 12 residues. Trimming shortened V by 4 bases and J by 7 bases, and 14 bases separated the two germline ends. CDR3 protein: CSVAAGRTEQYF. CDR3 bases: TGCAGCGTTGCCGCTGGGCGAACGGAGCAGTACTTC.

The chain joins TRBV27 to TRBJ1-6, with TRBD1 identical over 10 bases. CDR3 size: 15 residues. The germline gives CDR1 MNHEY, CDR2 SMNVEV (reference sequence). Trimming cost V 7 bases and J 10 bases; bases outside gene matches: 10. For the CDR3, the DNA is TGTGCCAGCAACCCGGGACAGGGGAATGAGTCACCCCTCCACTTT. It yields the protein CASNPGQGNESPLHF.

This clone was seen just once. CDR3 coding DNA: TGTGCCAGCAGCCCTCTAGCGGGGCTTCTCACCGGGGAGCTGTTTTTT. Protein product: CASSPLAGLLTGELFF. The chain couples TRBV6-4 to TRBJ2-2, with 9 bases identical to TRBD2. J was trimmed by 4 bases and V by 6 bases; bases with no gene match: 9. The germline gives CDR1 MRHNA, CDR2 SNTAGT. The length of the CDR3 is 16 residues.

The gene calls are TRBV6-6 and TRBJ2-1, with D perhaps TRBD2 (6 bases). Trimming cost V 6 bases and J 8 bases, with 11 bases left between them. From germline, CDR1 is MNHNY and CDR2 SVGAGI (reference sequence). This CDR3 has 12 amino acids. CDR3 DNA sequence: TGTGCCAGCAGACCGGGGGTAGATGAGCAGTTCTTC. Translating gives CASRPGVDEQFF.

J is TRBJ1-6 and V is TRBV6-5; 10 bases are a match to TRBD1. Germline V gene sequence: CDR1 MNHEY, CDR2 SVGAGI. This CDR3 is built from 15 residues. Trimming at V came to 7 bases and at J to 10 bases, leaving 10 bases not matched to a gene. The chain's CDR3 is CASTSPGQGKSPLHF. The DNA for the CDR3 is TGTGCCAGCACATCACCGGGACAGGGGAAATCACCCCTCCACTTT.

The rearrangement links TRBV6-2 or TRBV6-3 to TRBJ2-4, with 8 bases lining up with TRBD2. After removal of 6 bases from V and 6 bases from J, the junction contained 10 bases not matched to a gene. This CDR3 has 15 amino acids. The V gene's germline CDR1 is MNHEY and CDR2 SVGEGT. CDR3 amino acids: CASSPSQGLVNIQYF. The CDR3 DNA reads TGTGCCAGCAGCCCCTCCCAGGGACTAGTAAACATTCAGTACTTC.

This sequence joins TRBV10-3 and TRBJ1-5, with 7 bases fitting TRBD1. The germline V gene has CDR1 ENHRY and CDR2 SYGVKD. Trimming removed 4 bases from V and 1 base from J; junction bases left unmatched: 1. The CDR3 totals 14 residues. The CDR3 is CAISVDRSNQPQHF. The CDR3 bases are TGTGCCATCAGTGTGGACAGGAGCAATCAGCCCCAGCATTTT.

This clone was picked up many times. This sequence joins TRBV19 and TRBJ2-1, with TRBD2 matching 14 bases. CDR1 is LNHDA, CDR2 SQIVND, per germline (reference sequence). The CDR3 extends over 16 amino acids. V shed 1 base and J 4 bases; nucleotides not matched to a gene: 0. CDR3 sequence reads: CASSIGTSGRYNEQFF. The CDR3 bases are TGTGCCAGTAGTATAGGGACTAGCGGGAGGTACAATGAGCAGTTCTTC.

This clone has at least ten counts. The rearrangement joins TRBV30 to TRBJ1-1, with a tentative D call TRBD1 (5 bases). Germline V gene data show CDR1 as GTSNPN and CDR2 as SVGIG (reference sequence). With 0 bases removed from V and 8 bases from J, the gap between germline ends came to 19 bases. CDR3 size: 15 residues. The CDR3 loop is CAWSVLGWTTPEAFF. In DNA, the CDR3 is TGTGCCTGGAGTGTATTAGGTTGGACAACCCCCGAAGCTTTCTTT.

This rearrangement joins TRBV11-3 to TRBJ2-1, with D uncertain. The CDR3 totals 15 residues. Trimming removed 3 bases from V and 6 bases from J, with 15 bases in between. CDR1 is SGHNT, CDR2 YENEEA, per germline. Here the CDR3 DNA reads TGTGCCAGCAGCTTGCTCGCCGGTAGTTCCAATGAGCAGTTCTTC. Its translation: CASSLLAGSSNEQFF. The full variable domain, completed using reference TRBV11-3 and TRBJ2-1, is EAGVVQSPRYKIIEKKQPVAFWCNPISGHNTLYWYLQNLGQGPELLIRYENEEAVDDSQLPKDRFSAERLKGVDSTLKIQPAELGDSAVYLCASSLLAGSSNEQFFGPGTRLTVL.

V gene TRBV6-1 combines with J gene TRBJ1-1, with D unresolved. The CDR3 covers 15 residues. V dropped 0 bases and J dropped 0 bases, with 8 bases sitting between them. CDR1 and CDR2 (germline): MNHNS, SASEGT. The CDR3 nucleotides are TGTGCCAGCAGTGAAGCCCGACGGGTGAACACTGAAGCTTTCTTT. It encodes CASSEARRVNTEAFF.

A few counts support this clone. The chain has TRBV19 and TRBJ1-6, with unresolved D. From germline, CDR1 is LNHDA and CDR2 SQIVND (reference sequence). The CDR3 has 13 amino acids. The ends were cut back, 5 bases at V and 11 bases at J, with 13 bases in the middle. DNA for the CDR3: TGTGCCAGTAGTTATCGGGAATCAGCACCCCTCCACTTT. The encoded protein is CASSYRESAPLHF. Full variable domain (missing parts from reference TRBV19 and TRBJ1-6): DGGITQSPKYLFRKEGQNVTLSCEQNLNHDAMYWYRQDPGQGLRLIYYSQIVNDFQKGDIAEGYSVSREKKESFPLTVTSAQKNPTAFYLCASSYRESAPLHFGNGTRLTVT.

This chain uses TRBV19 with TRBJ2-1, with D possibly matching TRBD1 (6 bases). Trimming removed 5 bases at V and 0 bases at J, with 14 bases between. Germline CDR1 is LNHDA and CDR2 is SQIVND (reference sequence). This CDR3 contains 16 residues. The CDR3 coding sequence is TGTGCCAGTAGTTCCAGGGGCCCGAGCTCCTACAATGAGCAGTTCTTC. Protein sequence: CASSSRGPSSYNEQFF.

V gene TRBV3-1 (or the pseudogene TRBV3-2) combines with J gene TRBJ1-2; TRBD1 matches at 10 bases. V dropped 5 bases and J dropped 6; count of bases not matched to a gene: 3. From germline, CDR1 is LGHDT and CDR2 YNNKEL (reference sequence). The CDR3 extends over 13 amino acids. CDR3 DNA: TGTGCCAGCAGCTGGGGGACAGGGGATGGCTACACCTTC. It codes for CASSWGTGDGYTF.

This rearrangement joins TRBV6-6 to TRBJ1-1; perhaps TRBD1 as D (5 bases). The CDR3 runs to 14 residues. Trimming shortened V by 6 bases and J by 1 base, and 12 bases separated the two germline ends. From germline, CDR1 is MNHNY and CDR2 SVGAGI (reference sequence). CDR3 loop: CASSDSYQNTEAFF. In DNA form, the CDR3 reads TGTGCCAGCAGCGACAGTTATCAGAACACTGAAGCTTTCTTT.

This sequence joins TRBV7-9 and TRBJ2-7; TRBD1 aligns across 9 bases. V gave up 5 bases and J gave up 2 bases; unmatched junction bases: 10. Per germline, CDR1 SEHNR and CDR2 FQNEAQ (reference sequence). This CDR3 contains 16 residues. CDR3 sequence: CASSGPGTGIPYEQYF. CDR3 nucleotide sequence: TGTGCCAGCAGCGGGCCCGGGACAGGGATTCCCTACGAGCAGTACTTC.

The chain carries TRBV6-5 and TRBJ1-6; D may be TRBD1 (6 bases). Trimming shortened V by 6 bases and J by 8 bases, and 17 bases separated the two germline ends. This CDR3 contains 15 residues. Per the germline V gene, CDR1 is MNHEY and CDR2 is SVGAGI. This chain's CDR3 is CASSPGSGGHSPLHF. The CDR3, as DNA: TGTGCCAGCAGCCCCGGTTCGGGGGGCCATTCACCCCTCCACTTT.

The chain joins TRBV10-1 to TRBJ1-2; TRBD1 might be the D (5 bases). The CDR3 extends over 14 amino acids. Germline V gives CDR1 WNHNN, CDR2 SYGVQD (reference sequence). V was shortened by 6 bases and J by 4 bases, with 15 bases between the two germline ends. The CDR3 sequence: CASRRKGRSYGYTF. CDR3 nucleotide sequence: TGCGCCAGCAGGAGGAAGGGGAGGTCCTATGGCTACACCTTC.

The chain employs TRBV27 and TRBJ2-1; 11 positions match TRBD2. The CDR3 is 15 amino acids. The V gene end was trimmed by 5 bases and the J gene end by 3 bases; junction bases not matched to a gene: 3. From germline, CDR1 is MNHEY and CDR2 SMNVEV (reference sequence). Here the CDR3 DNA reads TGTGCCAGCAGTAAAGGGACTAGCGGCTACAATGAGCAGTTCTTC. It codes for CASSKGTSGYNEQFF.

This clone was counted once. The CDR3 coding sequence is TGTGCCAGCAGCTCGGGATTACTAGCACATGAGCAGTTCTTC. Translation: CASSSGLLAHEQFF. The chain combines TRBV11-1 with TRBJ2-1; perhaps TRBD2 as D (6 bases). V shed 4 bases and J shed 8 bases, with 15 bases lying between them. The CDR3 has 14 residues. Germline CDR1 and CDR2: SGHAT and FQDESV (reference sequence).

J is TRBJ1-2 and V is TRBV28; D perhaps matches TRBD1 (5 bases). V shed 3 bases and J shed 7 bases, with 12 bases lying between them. The CDR3 consists of 13 residues. Per germline, CDR1 MDHEN and CDR2 SYDVKM. Written as DNA, the CDR3 is TGTGCCAGCAGTTTCGGGACTTGGCCTGGCTACACCTTC. Protein sequence: CASSFGTWPGYTF.

The V gene is TRBV3-1 (or the pseudogene TRBV3-2), the J gene TRBJ1-2, with 9 positions matching TRBD1. V lost 6 bases to trimming and J lost 8 bases; unmatched junction nucleotides: 7. Germline CDR1 reads LGHDT; CDR2 reads YNNKEL (reference sequence). This CDR3 contains 13 residues. This CDR3 reads CASSTGGLGGYTF. The DNA for the CDR3 is TGTGCCAGCAGTACAGGGGGCCTGGGGGGCTACACCTTC.

The chain links TRBV29-1 to TRBJ2-2, with 9 bases that match TRBD2. Germline assignment: CDR1 SQVTM and CDR2 ANQGSEA. After removal of 5 bases from V and 5 bases from J, the junction contained 9 bases not matched to a gene. The CDR3 totals 15 residues. The CDR3 DNA is TGCAGCGTTCCCTCTAGCGGGGCTAGGACCGGGGAGCTGTTTTTT. Residues: CSVPSSGARTGELFF.